The rows below give T cell receptor beta chains drawn from one sample of a study of blood T cell repertoires in COVID-19. Produced via immunoSEQ multiplex PCR; TCRdb's table is partial and in-frame only. This table has about 66,000 clones, approximately 91% appearing once. Sample: peripheral blood. All receptors derive from a human donor in a cohort sampled during active COVID-19. CDR3s include the opening cysteine and the closing phenylalanine or tryptophan. The D gene is left open where the match is weak. Only some rows state a clone size, as once, few, many or a class for expanded clones.

TRBJ2-7 | TRBD2 | TRBV7-2 | - | TGTGCCAGCAGCTCCCGCTGGACTAGCGGCTACGAGCAGTACTTC | CASSSRWTSGYEQYF
TRBJ2-1 | TRBD2 | TRBV6-2/TRBV6-3 | - | TGTGCCAGCAGTTTACGAGGGACTAGCGGGGGCAATGAGCAGTTCTTC | CASSLRGTSGGNEQFF
TRBJ1-5 | - | TRBV28 | - | TGTGCCAGCAGTGCGACACAGGGTCTGGGCAATCAGCCCCAGCATTTT | CASSATQGLGNQPQHF
TRBJ1-5 | - | TRBV6-5 | - | TGTGCCAGCAGTACCCGGGCGGGGTTCGGTCAGCCCCAGCATTTT | CASSTRAGFGQPQHF
TRBJ2-1 | - | TRBV19 | - | TGTGCCAGTAGTATGCAGGGGTTAGGGATCTTTGAGCAGTTCTTC | CASSMQGLGIFEQFF
TRBJ2-3 | TRBD1 | TRBV7-3 | - | TGTGCCAGCAGCTTTGGACAGGGAATCCTAAGCACAGATACGCAGTATTTT | CASSFGQGILSTDTQYF
TRBJ1-5 | TRBD1 | TRBV28 | - | TGTGCCAGCATCGATGGGTCAGGGGGCGGGTTTCAGCCCCAGCATTTT | CASIDGSGGGFQPQHF
TRBJ2-5 | - | TRBV18 | - | TGTGCCAGCTCCCCCGACAGAGAAGAGACCCAGTACTTC | CASSPDREETQYF
TRBJ1-5 | - | TRBV19 | - | TGTGCCAGTAGGAATCAGGGTTTTAGCAATCAGCCCCAGCATTTT | CASRNQGFSNQPQHF
TRBJ2-1 | TRBD2 | TRBV6-6 | - | TGTGCCAGCAGTACTATTAGCGGGAGGGGATACAATGAGCAGTTCTTC | CASSTISGRGYNEQFF
TRBJ1-1 | - | TRBV6-5 | - | TGTGCCAGCAGTTACGGGGGGGTGGACGGCACTGAAGCTTTCTTT | CASSYGGVDGTEAFF
TRBJ2-2 | TRBD2 | TRBV5-1 | few | TGCGCCAGCAGGCGAGCGGGAGGTAACACCGGGGAGCTGTTTTTT | CASRRAGGNTGELFF
TRBJ1-6 | TRBD1 | TRBV27 | - | TGTGCCAGCAGCTATGACAGGGGGGACTCACCCCTCCACTTT | CASSYDRGDSPLHF
TRBJ2-1 | - | TRBV19 | - | TGTGCCAGTAGTATAACTATAAATAACAATGAGCAGTTCTTC | CASSITINNNEQFF
TRBJ2-2 | TRBD1 | TRBV19 | - | TGTGCCAGTTGGAGACAGGGGGTGGGCGCCGGGGAGCTGTTTTTT | CASWRQGVGAGELFF
TRBJ2-5 | TRBD2 | TRBV7-9 | once | TGTGCCAGCAGCACGTGGGGACTAGCGGGTTTCCAAGAGACCCAGTACTTC | CASSTWGLAGFQETQYF
TRBJ2-3 | TRBD2 | TRBV9 | - | TGTGCCAGCAGCGCTGGGGGACTAGCGGGTGATACGCAGTATTTT | CASSAGGLAGDTQYF
TRBJ2-1 | - | TRBV3-1/TRBV3-2 | - | TGTGCCAGCAGCCAAGATTTCGGGGAAATCTACAATGAGCAGTTCTTC | CASSQDFGEIYNEQFF
TRBJ1-5 | TRBD1 | TRBV10-3 | - | TGTGCCATCAGTGGCGACAGGGAAAAGGGTCAGCCCCAGCATTTT | CAISGDREKGQPQHF
TRBJ1-1 | - | TRBV7-2 | - | TGTGCCAGCAGCTTAGACTCGGCTAGTGAAGCTTTCTTT | CASSLDSASEAFF
TRBJ2-3 | TRBD2 | TRBV7-2 | once | TGTGCCAGCAGCTTAGAGCGGGGGGGGCCGGATACGCAGTATTTT | CASSLERGGPDTQYF
TRBJ2-6 | - | TRBV4-3 | - | TGCGCCAGCAGCCCCCTGTTGGGGGCCAACGTCCTGACTTTC | CASSPLLGANVLTF
TRBJ2-1 | TRBD2 | TRBV3-1/TRBV3-2 | - | TGTGCCAGCAGCCAAGATCCCGGACTAGCGGGAACCTACAATGAGCAGTTCTTC | CASSQDPGLAGTYNEQFF
TRBJ2-3 | TRBD2 | TRBV11-2 | - | TGTGCCAGCAGCTTAGAACGGGGGGGAGGAGATACGCAGTATTTT | CASSLERGGGDTQYF
TRBJ1-1 | - | TRBV3-1/TRBV3-2 | - | TGTGCCAGCAGCCAGTTCCCTCCCAGGGTGGCCACTGAAGCTTTCTTT | CASSQFPPRVATEAFF
TRBJ1-1 | - | TRBV25-1 | - | TGTGCCAGCAGTGAATACCCCCCTCGGAGTGACACTGAAGCTTTCTTT | CASSEYPPRSDTEAFF
TRBJ2-5 | - | TRBV4-1 | - | TGCGCCAGCAGCCAAGCGGTAGCGGCCCAAGAGACCCAGTACTTC | CASSQAVAAQETQYF
TRBJ2-3 | TRBD1 | TRBV30 | - | TGTGCCTGGAGTGCGGGACAGGGTAGAGTAGATACGCAGTATTTT | CAWSAGQGRVDTQYF
TRBJ2-3 | TRBD1 | TRBV9 | - | TGTGCCAGCAGCCCTCGACAGGGTTCGGGCACAGATACGCAGTATTTT | CASSPRQGSGTDTQYF
TRBJ1-3 | - | TRBV18 | - | TGTGCCAGCCAAGCAGCCCAAGGGGCCGGAATCCACTCTGGAAACACCATATATTTT | CASQAAQGAGIHSGNTIYF
TRBJ2-3 | TRBD2 | TRBV19 | - | TGTGCCAGTAGTATAGCGGGGGCTAGCGGGAGTCCAAGCACAGATACGCAGTATTTT | CASSIAGASGSPSTDTQYF
TRBJ2-7 | - | TRBV25-1 | - | TGTGCCAGCAGTGAATATGGCAGGGGGGAGGACGAGCAGTACTTC | CASSEYGRGEDEQYF
TRBJ2-3 | TRBD2 | TRBV6-5 | - | TGTGCCAGCAGTCTAGGGCTAGCGGGGGGCCGAAGGTATTTT | CASSLGLAGGRRYF
TRBJ2-6 | - | TRBV9 | - | TGTGCCAGCAGCGTAGAGAGGGCGTCTGGGGCCAACGTCCTGACTTTC | CASSVERASGANVLTF
TRBJ1-1 | TRBD1 | TRBV6-2/TRBV6-3 | once | TGTGCCAGCAGTGAGGACAGGCGTGGACTGGTGAACACTGAAGCTTTCTTT | CASSEDRRGLVNTEAFF